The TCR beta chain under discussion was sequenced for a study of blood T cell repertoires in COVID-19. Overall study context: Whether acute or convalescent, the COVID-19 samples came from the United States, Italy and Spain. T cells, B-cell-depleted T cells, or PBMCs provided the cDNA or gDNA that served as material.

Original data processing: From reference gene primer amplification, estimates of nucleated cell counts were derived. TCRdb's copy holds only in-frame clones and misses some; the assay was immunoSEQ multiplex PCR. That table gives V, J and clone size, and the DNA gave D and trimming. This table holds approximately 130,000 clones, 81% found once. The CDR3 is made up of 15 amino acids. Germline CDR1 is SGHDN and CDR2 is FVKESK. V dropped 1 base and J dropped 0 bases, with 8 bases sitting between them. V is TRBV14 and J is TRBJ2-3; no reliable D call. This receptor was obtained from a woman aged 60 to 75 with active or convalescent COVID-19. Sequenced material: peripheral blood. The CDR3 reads CASSQGATSTDTQYF. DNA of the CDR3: TGTGCCAGCAGCCAAGGAGCGACTAGCACAGATACGCAGTATTTT.